This TCR beta chain stems from a study of shared T cell receptors in the human thymus. The J segment lost 3 bases and the V segment lost 0 bases, leaving 11 bases of the junction unmatched. Germline loops: CDR1 SGHDT, CDR2 YYEEEE. The CDR3 is 18 amino acids. This clone was seen only once. The assay was immunoSEQ multiplex PCR, and TCRdb's table has in-frame clones only and misses some. The repertoire has 600,000 or so clones, around 87% of them found once; the top ten carry 0.0094%. This sample was shared with a second study, whose subject was human thymus T cells. That source adds: Thymic material originated from resections removed in the course of corrective heart surgery.

The chain has TRBV5-6 and TRBJ2-2; 7 bases agree with TRBD1. The sequencing sample was made of thymocytes. The receptor was derived from a boy less than two years old with a congenital heart defect. CDR3 nucleotides: TGTGCCAGCAGCTTGGCCCGGGTAGGGGGCCGCGACACCGGGGAGCTGTTTTTT. Translation gives CASSLARVGGRDTGELFF.